These T cell receptor beta chains were read from a single sample in a study of blood T cell repertoires in COVID-19. Profiling relied on immunoSEQ multiplex PCR, and the TCRdb table lists in-frame clones only, not all of them. Of approximately 530,000 clones in the sample, roughly nine tenths are singletons; the top ten hold roughly 8%. Sequencing was performed on peripheral blood. These receptors were collected from a woman between 50 and 59 years old with COVID-19, enrolled during active disease. Each CDR3 is given with its conserved first and last residue. A D gene is named only where the DNA matches it firmly. Clone size, where shown, is once, few, many, or a class for clones that have expanded.

d_call j_call v_call clone_size cdr3_aa cdr3_nt
. TRBJ2-2 TRBV29-1 few CSVPRGSGELFF TGCAGCGTTCCCCGGGGTAGCGGGGAGCTGTTTTTT
TRBD1 TRBJ1-5 TRBV2 . CASSEGAGGNQPQHF TGTGCCAGCAGTGAAGGGGCAGGGGGGAATCAGCCCCAGCATTTT
. TRBJ1-2 TRBV6-5 . CASSYSSRIYGYTF TGTGCCAGCAGTTACTCTTCGAGGATCTATGGCTACACCTTC
. TRBJ1-5 TRBV10-3 . CAISGGVGPYNQPQHF TGTGCCATCAGTGGGGGAGTCGGGCCCTACAATCAGCCCCAGCATTTT
. TRBJ1-3 TRBV25-1 . CASSEIFGDTIYF TGTGCCAGCAGTGAAATCTTCGGGGACACCATATATTTT
. TRBJ1-5 TRBV5-8 . CASSLIRGSNQPQHF TGTGCCAGCAGCTTAATCAGGGGAAGCAATCAGCCCCAGCATTTT
. TRBJ1-4 TRBV12-2 . CASRSKSDGGIEGDEKLFF TGTGCAAGTCGCTCGAAAAGCGACGGTGGTATTGAGGGGGATGAAAAACTGTTTTTT
TRBD1 TRBJ1-1 TRBV7-9 . CASSLGQGAFF TGTGCCAGCAGCCTAGGACAGGGAGCTTTCTTT
TRBD2 TRBJ2-7 TRBV5-1 . CASSPGGRGATYEQYF TGCGCCAGCAGTCCCGGAGGGAGGGGAGCTACTTACGAGCAGTACTTC
TRBD1 TRBJ2-7 TRBV27 . CASSEQGAYEQYF TGTGCCAGCTCAGAACAGGGGGCCTACGAGCAGTACTTC
. TRBJ1-2 TRBV12-3/TRBV12-4 . CASSTGGWGYTF TGTGCCAGCAGCACGGGTGGTTGGGGCTACACCTTC
. TRBJ2-5 TRBV2 . CASSVKGKGTQYF TGTGCCAGCAGTGTAAAGGGGAAGGGGACCCAGTACTTC
. TRBJ2-7 TRBV7-2 . CASSLTGGFNYYEQYF TGTGCCAGCAGCTTGACTGGGGGCTTTAACTACTACGAGCAGTACTTC
TRBD1 TRBJ1-2 TRBV11-2 few CASSPGTGGNYGYTF TGTGCCAGCAGCCCCGGGACAGGGGGCAACTATGGCTACACCTTC
TRBD1 TRBJ1-1 TRBV2 . CAIPTGMNTEAFF TGTGCCATCCCGACAGGGATGAACACTGAAGCTTTCTTT
. TRBJ2-3 TRBV6-6 . CASSYAGASRGTQYF TGTGCCAGCAGTTACGCAGGGGCTAGCCGTGGTACGCAGTATTTT
. TRBJ1-1 TRBV4-2 . CASSQAGGLAEAFF TGTGCCAGCAGCCAAGCCGGGGGGCTCGCTGAAGCTTTCTTT
TRBD2 TRBJ2-1 TRBV7-9 once CASSLKAGVLYNEQFF TGTGCCAGCAGCTTAAAAGCGGGGGTACTGTACAATGAGCAGTTCTTC
. TRBJ2-1 TRBV5-4 . CASSLVSREQFF TGTGCCAGCAGCTTGGTGTCGAGGGAGCAGTTCTTC
. TRBJ1-4 TRBV11-2 . CASSRTATNEKLFF TGTGCCAGCAGTAGGACAGCAACTAATGAAAAACTGTTTTTT
TRBD1 TRBJ1-4 TRBV7-2 once CASSLAGTGSEKLFF TGTGCCAGCAGCTTAGCCGGGACAGGTAGTGAAAAACTGTTTTTT
TRBD2 TRBJ2-3 TRBV11-2 . CASSLGRGVTDTQYF TGTGCCAGCAGCCTGGGGCGGGGGGTTACAGATACGCAGTATTTT
. TRBJ2-3 TRBV6-4 few CASSDGGATDTQYF TGTGCCAGCAGTGACGGGGGGGCCACAGATACGCAGTATTTT
TRBD1 TRBJ1-2 TRBV29-1 . CSVGGQANYGYTF TGCAGCGTGGGAGGACAGGCTAACTATGGCTACACCTTC
TRBD2 TRBJ2-1 TRBV18 few CASSPRESSGLNEQFF TGTGCCAGCTCACCCCGGGAGTCTAGCGGTTTGAATGAGCAGTTCTTC
TRBD1 TRBJ2-1 TRBV6-5 . CASLDRVNEQFF TGTGCCAGCCTGGACAGGGTGAATGAGCAGTTCTTC
. TRBJ1-1 TRBV10-1 once CASRLGQQDTEAFF TGCGCCAGCAGACTCGGACAGCAGGACACTGAAGCTTTCTTT
TRBD2 TRBJ2-7 TRBV24-1 . CATSDLGGVEQYF TGTGCCACCAGTGATTTGGGGGGGGTCGAGCAGTACTTC
. TRBJ1-1 TRBV5-1 . CASSLSPGQNTEAFF TGCGCCAGCAGCTTGTCCCCGGGACAAAACACTGAAGCTTTCTTT
. TRBJ2-7 TRBV19 . CASSRVRQGSEQYF TGTGCCAGTAGTAGAGTTCGGCAGGGGAGCGAGCAGTACTTC
TRBD1 TRBJ2-5 TRBV10-3 . CAINDDRGAETQYF TGTGCCATCAATGATGACAGGGGTGCAGAGACCCAGTACTTC
. TRBJ1-5 TRBV7-9 . CASSLDPDQPQHF TGTGCCAGCAGCTTAGATCCGGATCAGCCCCAGCATTTT
TRBD1 TRBJ1-2 TRBV7-9 . CASKSSRGSGGGYTF TGTGCCAGCAAAAGTAGCAGGGGGTCGGGTGGTGGCTACACCTTC
. TRBJ2-1 TRBV5-1 . CASIGVAQFF TGCGCCAGCATAGGGGTTGCTCAGTTCTTC
. TRBJ1-4 TRBV9 . CASSGLGNEKLFF TGTGCCAGCAGCGGTCTCGGTAATGAAAAACTGTTTTTT